One T cell receptor (beta chain) is described in this entry. This table comes from immunoSEQ multiplex PCR, and its TCRdb copy is limited to in-frame clones, with some not included. The table records approximately 470,000 clones, roughly 88% of them present only once. The source of the sample is a study of blood T cell repertoires in COVID-19. Study overall: Samples came from the United States, Italy and Spain, spanning acute and convalescent COVID-19.

The receptor's source is a human donor in a cohort sampled during active COVID-19. The sequenced material came from peripheral blood.

CDR3 coding DNA: TGTGCCAGCAGCTTAGGGGTGTGGGAGGGCCATTCCGACATTCAGTACTTC. Residues: CASSLGVWEGHSDIQYF. J is TRBJ2-4 and V is TRBV7-8, with 7 nucleotides matching TRBD2. Germline V lookup: CDR1 SGHVS, CDR2 FQNEAQ. The CDR3 extends over 17 amino acids. The ends lost 1 base at V and 8 bases at J; junction bases unmatched: 14.